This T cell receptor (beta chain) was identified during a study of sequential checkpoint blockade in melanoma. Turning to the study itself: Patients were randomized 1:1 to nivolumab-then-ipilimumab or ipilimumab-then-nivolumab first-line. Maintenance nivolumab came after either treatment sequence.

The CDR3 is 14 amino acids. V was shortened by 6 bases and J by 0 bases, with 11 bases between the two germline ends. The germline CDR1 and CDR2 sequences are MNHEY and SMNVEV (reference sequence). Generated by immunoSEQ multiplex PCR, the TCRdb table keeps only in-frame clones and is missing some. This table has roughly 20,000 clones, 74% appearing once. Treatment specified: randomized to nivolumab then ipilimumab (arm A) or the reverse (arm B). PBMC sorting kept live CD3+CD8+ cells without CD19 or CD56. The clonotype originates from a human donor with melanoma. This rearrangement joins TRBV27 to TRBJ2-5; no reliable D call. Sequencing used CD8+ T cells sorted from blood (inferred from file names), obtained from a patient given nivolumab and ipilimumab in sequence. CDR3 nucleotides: TGTGCCAGCAGGACCCGACACTACCAAGAGACCCAGTACTTC. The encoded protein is CASRTRHYQETQYF.